This note documents a single TCR beta chain sequence. Its matching antigen is unknown. The sample belongs to a study of T-cell reconstitution after alpha-beta-depleted transplantation in children. The V end lost 5 bases, the J end lost 4 bases, and 16 bases lay between the germline ends. CDR1 SGHRS and CDR2 YFSETQ come from the germline V gene. The CDR3 runs 14 residues. Study findings and constraints: Several hundred expanded graft clones reportedly supplied alpha-beta T cells about two months after transplant. Recipient T cells and thymic progenitors that survived were the source of the high TCRbeta diversity seen at day 60 in some patients.

Preparation of the TCRbeta library used unique molecular identifiers. A single record per CDR3 protein comes from TCRdb applying MiXCR to the PCR reads. Of about 240,000 distinct CDR3 sequences in the sample, 25% were seen once. The receptor comes from a girl aged 2 to 10 with Fanconi anemia, due to receive a stem cell transplant. The input for sequencing was PBMCs, taken before TCRalphabeta/CD19-depleted stem cell transplant. The V gene is TRBV5-1, the J gene TRBJ2-7; D possibly corresponds to TRBD1 (6 bases). The CDR3, as DNA: TGCGCCAGCAGTGGGACACCTGCCTTATACGAGCAGTACTTC. This encodes CASSGTPALYEQYF.